This entry concerns a single T cell receptor beta chain. These data come from a study of blood T cell repertoires in COVID-19. The wider study: From the United States, Italy and Spain came samples of acute and convalescent COVID-19. From T cells, B-cell-depleted T cells, or PBMCs came the material, which was cDNA or gDNA.

Those enrolled, adults aged roughly 18 to 100 years, came from about two dozen US areas. Recovered status applied to Cohort 3 donors who had two consecutive negative PCRs. It also applied to those with clearance or with symptom resolution. The method was immunoSEQ multiplex PCR; TCRdb's version includes in-frame clones alone and lacks a portion of them. The sample lists roughly 230,000 clones, about 80% occurring once. The length of the CDR3 is 14 residues. V gave up 8 bases and J gave up 5 bases; unmatched junction bases: 9. CDR1 and CDR2 from the germline V gene are SGHTA and FQGTGA. Sequenced: PBMCs or T cells enriched from blood (not recorded which). This clonotype was sampled from a man between 50 and 59 years old who had recovered from COVID-19. This chain links TRBV7-3 with TRBJ2-1; 7 bases fit TRBD2. CDR3 loop: CASSRAGDHNEQFF. CDR3 in DNA: TGTGCCAGCTCCCGGGCGGGGGACCACAATGAGCAGTTCTTC.